The entry below describes one T cell receptor (beta chain). What it binds is unknown. These data are taken from a study of T cell responses to AZD1222 COVID-19 vaccine. V lost 3 bases to trimming and J lost 8 bases, with 22 bases between them. Germline CDR1 reads DFQATT; CDR2 reads SNEGSKA (reference sequence). The CDR3 covers 15 residues. Study-level results: Epitopes outside B.1.351 and B.1.1.7 mutated regions reportedly drew nearly half of spike TCRs. Spike regions recognized by vaccine-associated CD4 TCRs spanned the protein, led by 160-218 and 743-854. A rise in Spike-specific TCR breadth and depth followed two AZD1222 doses. Donors in the cohort were predominantly white British and more often female, and clonal diversity was possibly underestimated.

Method: immunoSEQ multiplex PCR; TCRdb's copy keeps in-frame clones and lacks some. The sample yields under 200,000 clones, roughly 88% seen once. This clonotype was obtained from an adult who received the AZD1222 COVID-19 vaccine. The chain carries TRBV20-1 and TRBJ1-1; D is undetermined. The starting material was peripheral blood, obtained 28 days after the second AZD1222 dose. The CDR3 DNA sequence: TGCAGTGCTAGTCGTTCTAGGGTCCCCTCCGAGGAAGCTTTCTTT. Encoded protein: CSASRSRVPSEEAFF.